Listed below are T cell receptor beta chains from one sample, sequenced in a study of T-cell memory formation after mild COVID-19. TCRdb re-analysed the 5' RACE reads in MiXCR, keeping a single row per CDR3 protein. The sample yields tens of thousands of distinct CDR3 sequences, 15% to 20% seen once. Sequenced: PBMCs or a T cell subset sorted from them (not recorded which). The source of these receptors is an adult woman who had mild COVID-19 (a few samples of this study predate the infection). Cell type and time point are not known. Both conserved end residues are trimmed from each CDR3.

TRBV7-9,TRBJ2-5,ASSILAGVQETQY
TRBV5-5,TRBJ2-5,ASSRYLGPEAGAQETQY
TRBV20-1,TRBJ2-2,SARDADHAGGELF
TRBV21-1,TRBJ2-5,ASVCRTEETQY
TRBV12-3/TRBV12-4,TRBJ2-5,ASSPPGGELGAQY
TRBV5-1,TRBJ2-7,ASGGTAGYEQY
TRBV7-9,TRBJ2-2,ASSPPDRGNTGELF
TRBV12-3/TRBV12-4,TRBJ2-1,ASSLDGGGYNEQF
TRBV18,TRBJ2-7,ASSRRDLPLIYEQY
TRBV12-3/TRBV12-4,TRBJ2-7,ASSSSDRAYEQY
TRBV2,TRBJ2-7,ASIRTGEGYEQY
TRBV6-5,TRBJ2-3,ARSLARGADTQY
TRBV19,TRBJ1-5,ASSIGKGMRPYSNQPQH
TRBV12-3/TRBV12-4,TRBJ1-2,ASSLIGQGSGYT
TRBV3-1,TRBJ2-7,ASSQDEDIQSYEQY
TRBV19,TRBJ2-3,ASSSLAGATDTQY
TRBV24-1,TRBJ2-1,ATSDLTPKPSGRVTSPEQF
TRBV11-2,TRBJ2-7,ASSLGGTHYEQY